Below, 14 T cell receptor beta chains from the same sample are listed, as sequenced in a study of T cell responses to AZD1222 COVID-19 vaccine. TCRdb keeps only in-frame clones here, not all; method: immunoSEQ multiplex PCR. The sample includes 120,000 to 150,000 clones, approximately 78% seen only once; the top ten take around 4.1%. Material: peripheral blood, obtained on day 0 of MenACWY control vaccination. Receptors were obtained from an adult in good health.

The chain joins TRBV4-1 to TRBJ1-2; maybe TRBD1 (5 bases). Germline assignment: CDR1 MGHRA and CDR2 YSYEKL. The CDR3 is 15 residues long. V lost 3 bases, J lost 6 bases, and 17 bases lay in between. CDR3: CASSQIAGPGNGYTF. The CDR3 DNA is TGCGCCAGCAGCCAGATAGCCGGCCCAGGGAATGGCTACACCTTC.

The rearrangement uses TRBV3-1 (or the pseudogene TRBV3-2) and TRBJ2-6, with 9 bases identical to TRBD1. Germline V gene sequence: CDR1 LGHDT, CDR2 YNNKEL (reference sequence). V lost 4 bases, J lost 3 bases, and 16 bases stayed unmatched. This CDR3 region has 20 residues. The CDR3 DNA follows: TGTGCCAGCAGCCCGGAGGAAAGATTGGGACAGGGAAGTGGGGCCAACGTCCTGACTTTC. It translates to CASSPEERLGQGSGANVLTF.

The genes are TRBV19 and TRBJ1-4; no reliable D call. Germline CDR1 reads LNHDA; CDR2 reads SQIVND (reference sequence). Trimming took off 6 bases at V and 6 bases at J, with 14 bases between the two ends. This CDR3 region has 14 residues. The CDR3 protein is CASRDRGWDEKLFF. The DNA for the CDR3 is TGTGCCAGTAGGGACCGAGGGTGGGATGAAAAACTGTTTTTT.

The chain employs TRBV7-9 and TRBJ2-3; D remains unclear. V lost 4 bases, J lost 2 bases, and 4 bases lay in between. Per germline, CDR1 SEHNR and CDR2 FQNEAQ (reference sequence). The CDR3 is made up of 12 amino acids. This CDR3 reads CASSYYTDTQYF. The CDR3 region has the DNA TGTGCCAGCAGCTATTACACAGATACGCAGTATTTT.

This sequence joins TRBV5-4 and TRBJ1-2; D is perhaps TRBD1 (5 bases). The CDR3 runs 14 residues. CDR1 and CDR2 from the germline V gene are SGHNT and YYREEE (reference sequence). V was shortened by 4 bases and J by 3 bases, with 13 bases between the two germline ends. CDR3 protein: CASSPRGEDYGYTF. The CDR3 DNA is TGTGCCAGCAGCCCCAGAGGGGAGGACTATGGCTACACCTTC.

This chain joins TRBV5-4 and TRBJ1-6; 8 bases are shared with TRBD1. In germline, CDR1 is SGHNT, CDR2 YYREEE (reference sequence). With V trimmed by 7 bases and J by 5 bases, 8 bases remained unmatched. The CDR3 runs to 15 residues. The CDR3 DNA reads TGTGCCAGCCGACGCATGGACAGGGATAATTCACCCCTCCACTTT. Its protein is CASRRMDRDNSPLHF.

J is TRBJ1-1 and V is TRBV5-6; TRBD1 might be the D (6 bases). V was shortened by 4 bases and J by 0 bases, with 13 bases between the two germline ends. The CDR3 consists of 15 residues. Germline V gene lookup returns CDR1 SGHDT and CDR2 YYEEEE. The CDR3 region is CASSPLQGLNTEAFF. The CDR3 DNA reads TGTGCCAGCAGCCCCTTACAGGGCCTGAACACTGAAGCTTTCTTT.

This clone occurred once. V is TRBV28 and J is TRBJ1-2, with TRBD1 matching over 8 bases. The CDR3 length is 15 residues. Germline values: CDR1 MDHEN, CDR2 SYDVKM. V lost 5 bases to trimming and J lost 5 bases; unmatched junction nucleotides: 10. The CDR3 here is CASSDNQGARYGYTF. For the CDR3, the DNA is TGTGCCAGCAGTGACAACCAGGGGGCGAGGTATGGCTACACCTTC.

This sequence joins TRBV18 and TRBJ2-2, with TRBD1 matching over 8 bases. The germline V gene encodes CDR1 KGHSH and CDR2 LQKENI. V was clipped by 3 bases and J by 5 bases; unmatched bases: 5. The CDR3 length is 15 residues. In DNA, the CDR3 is TGTGCCAGCTCACCTTCCGGACAGGGAACCGGGGAGCTGTTTTTT. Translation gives CASSPSGQGTGELFF.

The CDR3 sequence is CASSIDKSAPLYGYTF. CDR3 sequence (DNA): TGTGCCAGTAGTATAGATAAGAGCGCTCCCCTCTATGGCTACACCTTC. The chain recombines TRBV19 with TRBJ1-2; no clear D. From germline, CDR1 is LNHDA and CDR2 SQIVND (reference sequence). The CDR3 length is 16 residues. V was shortened by 0 bases and J by 4 bases, with 15 bases between the two germline ends.

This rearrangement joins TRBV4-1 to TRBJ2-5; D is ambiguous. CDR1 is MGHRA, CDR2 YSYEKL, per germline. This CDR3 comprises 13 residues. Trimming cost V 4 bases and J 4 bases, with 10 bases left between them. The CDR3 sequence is CASSPFRGETQYF. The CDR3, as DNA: TGCGCCAGCAGCCCCTTCCGAGGAGAGACCCAGTACTTC.

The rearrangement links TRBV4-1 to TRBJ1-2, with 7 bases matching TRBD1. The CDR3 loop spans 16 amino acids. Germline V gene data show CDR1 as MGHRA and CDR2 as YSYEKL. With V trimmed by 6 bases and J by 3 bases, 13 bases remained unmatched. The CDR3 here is CASSLSRDSLYYGYTF. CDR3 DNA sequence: TGCGCCAGCAGTCTAAGCCGGGACAGCCTGTACTATGGCTACACCTTC.

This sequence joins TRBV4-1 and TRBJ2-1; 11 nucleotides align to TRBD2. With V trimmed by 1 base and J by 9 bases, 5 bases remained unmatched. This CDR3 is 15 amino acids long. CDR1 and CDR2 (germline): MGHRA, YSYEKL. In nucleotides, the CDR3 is TGCGCCAGCAGCCAAGTAGCGGGGGGGGCAGGTGAGCAGTTCTTC. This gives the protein CASSQVAGGAGEQFF.

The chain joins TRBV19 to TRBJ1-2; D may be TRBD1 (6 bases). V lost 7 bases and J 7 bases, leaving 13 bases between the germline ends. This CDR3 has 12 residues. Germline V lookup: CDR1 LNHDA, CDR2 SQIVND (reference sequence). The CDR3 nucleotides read TGTGCCAGTACTAACAGGGCCTCTGGCTACACCTTC. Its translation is CASTNRASGYTF.